The 25 T cell receptor beta chains below come from one sample, sequenced in a study of early T cells in non-severe SARS-CoV-2 infection listed by TCRdb under 2021. Libraries were prepared through 5' RACE. Sequencing was performed on a NextSeq 500. Using fastp trimming at Q25 and MiXCR clonotype assembly, TCRdb reanalyzed the public sequencing data and kept in-frame beta chains. Merged by CDR3 protein, the rows form single entries marked with the most common genes and DNA. Recorded for this sample are approximately 71,000 distinct CDR3 sequences; 10% to 15% of them occurred a single time. Around 1.7% of the sample belongs to the ten largest clones. Sequenced input: whole blood. These receptors originate from an adult who was a healthcare worker with PCR-confirmed SARS-CoV-2 infection or an uninfected control (not recorded which).

J is TRBJ2-4 and V is TRBV7-8; 8 bases align to TRBD1. This CDR3 spans 12 amino acids. Germline-derived CDR1 and CDR2 are SGHVS and FQNEAQ. The J segment lost 8 bases and the V segment lost 5 bases, leaving 2 bases of the junction unmatched. The CDR3 reads CASSHRGDIQYF. The CDR3 region has the DNA TGTGCCAGCAGCCACAGGGGGGACATTCAGTACTTC.

This clonotype was observed many times. The CDR3 nucleotides are TGTGCCAGCAGCTTAGGCGGACAGGGTGGAGAGACCCAGTACTTC. Translating gives CASSLGGQGGETQYF. The gene calls are TRBV11-2 and TRBJ2-5; 8 positions match TRBD1. CDR1 SGHAT and CDR2 FQNNGV come from the germline V gene. The CDR3 sequence is 15 residues long. V gave up 1 base and J gave up 4 bases; unmatched junction bases: 5.

This clonotype was picked up a small number of times. The chain employs TRBV20-1 and TRBJ1-1, with 8 nucleotides matching TRBD1. CDR3 length equals 12 residues. CDR1 is DFQATT, CDR2 SNEGSKA, per germline (reference sequence). Germline trimming cut 5 bases from V and 9 bases from J; bases unmatched to any gene: 8. The CDR3 DNA reads as TGCAGTGCTCTGGATGGGACAGGCAAAGCTTTCTTT. It encodes CSALDGTGKAFF.

The sample holds many counts of this clonotype. The rearrangement uses TRBV29-1 and TRBJ2-1, with D perhaps matching TRBD2 (5 bases). V lost 7 bases and J lost 9, with 19 bases in between. Looked up from germline, CDR1 is SQVTM and CDR2 is ANQGSEA. The CDR3 is made up of 13 amino acids. CDR3 bases: TGCAGCGCCGAACAGACAAGAGGGTTTGAGCAGTTCTTC. Encoded protein: CSAEQTRGFEQFF.

The chain carries TRBV29-1 and TRBJ2-7, with D unclear. V shed 4 bases and J shed 4 bases, with 8 bases lying between them. The CDR3 loop spans 11 amino acids. Per the germline V gene, CDR1 is SQVTM and CDR2 is ANQGSEA. The CDR3 bases are TGCAGCGTTGGAGCCGTATACGAGCAGTACTTC. It is translated as CSVGAVYEQYF.

This clonotype showed up many times. The chain links TRBV11-2 to TRBJ2-7; the D gene is possibly TRBD2 (6 bases). The CDR3 extends over 13 amino acids. Germline-derived CDR1 and CDR2 are SGHAT and FQNNGV. Trimming took off 4 bases at V and 2 bases at J, with 9 bases between the two ends. The CDR3 DNA follows: TGTGCCAGCAGCTCGGGACTTCCCTACGAGCAGTACTTC. This translates into CASSSGLPYEQYF.

This chain links TRBV12-3 or TRBV12-4 with TRBJ2-7; 7 bases match TRBD2. The CDR3 runs 14 residues. V shed 6 bases, J shed 2 bases, and the junction held 7 bases outside the gene matches. The CDR3 DNA reads as TGTGCCAGCAGAAAAAGCGGGATTCCCTACGAGCAGTACTTC. Amino acid sequence: CASRKSGIPYEQYF.

V usage is TRBV2 and J usage is TRBJ1-2; D gene uncertain. Trimming left V 3 bases short and J 5 bases short, with 10 bases between. The CDR3 covers 13 residues. Per the germline V gene, CDR1 is SNHLY and CDR2 is FYNNEI. The CDR3 bases are TGTGCCAGCAGTGAGGACGGAGCATATGGCTACACCTTC. Translated, it gives CASSEDGAYGYTF.

The rearrangement joins TRBV20-1 to TRBJ1-3; no definite D call. In germline, CDR1 is DFQATT, CDR2 SNEGSKA (reference sequence). V lost 5 bases to trimming and J lost 4 bases, with 12 bases between them. The CDR3 extends over 13 amino acids. The chain's CDR3 is CSAAARAGNTIYF. The CDR3 DNA is TGCAGTGCTGCGGCCCGGGCAGGAAACACCATATATTTT.

This clonotype was counted at least ten times. The CDR3 loop is CASGLKLQNSYEQYF. The CDR3 DNA sequence: TGTGCTAGTGGTTTGAAACTCCAGAACTCCTACGAGCAGTACTTC. This sequence joins TRBV12-5 and TRBJ2-7; D not resolved. In germline, CDR1 is LGHNT, CDR2 FRNRAP. V dropped 2 bases and J dropped 0 bases, with 11 bases sitting between them. The CDR3 covers 15 residues.

This clonotype was observed a few times. V and J are TRBV11-2 and TRBJ2-7; 8 bases fit TRBD1. V lost 3 bases and J lost 3; bases outside the gene matches: 4. The CDR3 extends over 14 amino acids. Germline V CDR1 and CDR2: SGHAT, FQNNGV. This CDR3 is CASSFTGQVYEQYF. CDR3 nucleotides: TGTGCCAGCAGCTTTACGGGACAGGTCTACGAGCAGTACTTC.

This chain connects TRBV6-1 to TRBJ2-1; tentative D call: TRBD2 (5 bases). Trimming cost V 7 bases and J 4 bases, with 17 bases left between them. CDR1 is MNHNS and CDR2 is SASEGT in the germline V gene. CDR3 length equals 15 residues. CDR3 nucleotides: TGTGCCAGCACGCGAACCGGACTTACGTACAATGAGCAGTTCTTC. Amino acids: CASTRTGLTYNEQFF.

This clonotype appeared a few times. The chain carries TRBV19 and TRBJ2-3; D is unclear. Trimming shortened V by 3 bases and J by 4 bases, and 5 bases separated the two germline ends. This CDR3 contains 12 residues. Germline CDR1 and CDR2: LNHDA and SQIVND (reference sequence). The CDR3 region is CASSIAADTQYF. CDR3 DNA sequence: TGTGCCAGTAGTATCGCGGCAGATACGCAGTATTTT.

The chain couples TRBV5-1 to TRBJ1-1; D perhaps matches TRBD1 (5 bases). The germline gives CDR1 SGHRS, CDR2 YFSETQ. Trimming removed 0 bases from V and 14 bases from J, with 14 bases in between. This CDR3 region has 12 residues. The CDR3 sequence is CASSLDPDIVFF. For the CDR3, the DNA is TGCGCCAGCAGCTTGGACCCGGACATCGTATTCTTT. Drawing the rest from reference TRBV5-1 and TRBJ1-1, the complete variable domain is KAGVTQTPRYLIKTRGQQVTLSCSPISGHRSVSWYQQTPGQGLQFLFEYFSETQRNKGNFPGRFSGRQFSNSRSEMNVSTLELGDSALYLCASSLDPDIVFFGQGTRLTVV.

This clonotype was detected ten times or more. The genes are TRBV7-2 and TRBJ1-4; D unclear. Trimming removed 5 bases at V and 0 bases at J, with 13 bases between. The CDR3 loop spans 16 amino acids. In germline, CDR1 is SGHTA, CDR2 FQGNSA. Here the CDR3 DNA reads TGTGCCAGCAGCCTTCAGTCGGTGACAACTAATGAAAAACTGTTTTTT. Its translation: CASSLQSVTTNEKLFF.

The genes are TRBV6-1 and TRBJ2-1; a weak D match, TRBD1 (7 bases). The V end lost 3 bases, the J end lost 8 bases, and 20 bases lay between the germline ends. The CDR3 extends over 16 amino acids. CDR1 MNHNS and CDR2 SASEGT come from the germline V gene. The CDR3 loop reads CASSDTEGQIRDEQFF. DNA for the CDR3: TGTGCCAGCAGTGATACGGAGGGACAGATCCGGGATGAGCAGTTCTTC.

This clonotype was observed a few times. The chain recombines TRBV5-5 with TRBJ1-6; D gene uncertain. The CDR3 runs to 15 residues. Germline CDR1 SGHKS, CDR2 YYEKEE (reference sequence). Trimming cost V 1 base and J 10 bases, with 15 bases left between them. The CDR3 loop is CASSLLPGLISPLHF. The CDR3 DNA reads TGTGCCAGCAGCTTGTTGCCCGGGTTAATCTCACCCCTCCACTTT.

This clonotype occurred many times. CDR3 in amino acids: CASKSGGPTGELFF. CDR3 nucleotide sequence: TGTGCCAGCAAGTCGGGGGGCCCGACCGGGGAGCTGTTTTTT. The chain is built from TRBV11-2 and TRBJ2-2; a weak D match, TRBD2 (7 bases). Between the trimmed V and J ends, which lost 7 bases and 5 bases, there was a span of 14 bases. Germline V lookup: CDR1 SGHAT, CDR2 FQNNGV. The CDR3 covers 14 residues.

The chain recombines TRBV29-1 with TRBJ2-5; possible D gene TRBD2, 5 bases. There are 12 residues in the CDR3. The V gene lost 7 bases and the J gene lost 4 bases, with 13 bases spanning the gap. Germline V gene data show CDR1 as SQVTM and CDR2 as ANQGSEA. Written as DNA, the CDR3 is TGCAGCGCGGAAGAGGGCTTAGAGACCCAGTACTTC. Protein product: CSAEEGLETQYF.

This chain uses TRBV25-1 with TRBJ2-3; unclear D gene. The CDR3 spans 14 residues. Germline V CDR1 and CDR2: MGHDK, SYGVNS. Trimming took off 4 bases at V and 0 bases at J, with 8 bases between the two ends. CDR3 in amino acids: CASSVRKSTDTQYF. The CDR3 DNA is TGTGCCAGCAGTGTACGAAAGAGCACAGATACGCAGTATTTT.

This clonotype was detected only a few times. The chain carries TRBV5-5 and TRBJ1-4, with a tentative D call TRBD1 (5 bases). Between the trimmed V and J ends, which lost 0 bases and 3 bases, there was a span of 12 bases. Germline CDR1 and CDR2: SGHKS and YYEKEE (reference sequence). This CDR3 has 16 residues. The CDR3 here is CASSLGGRGSNEKLFF. CDR3 coding DNA: TGTGCCAGCAGCTTGGGGGGCCGCGGGTCTAATGAAAAACTGTTTTTT.

This clonotype was seen only a few times. This CDR3 reads CASSRAGTGNSPLHF. DNA for the CDR3: TGTGCCAGCAGCCGAGCCGGGACAGGGAATTCACCCCTCCACTTT. The genes are TRBV14 and TRBJ1-6, with TRBD1 matching over 9 bases. The CDR3 sequence is 15 residues long. The V segment lost 4 bases and the J segment 7 bases; nucleotides outside the gene matches: 5. From germline, CDR1 is SGHDN and CDR2 FVKESK.

J is TRBJ2-3 and V is TRBV29-1; 11 nucleotides agree with TRBD2. The V gene end was trimmed by 7 bases and the J gene end by 3 bases; junction bases not matched to a gene: 21. Looked up from germline, CDR1 is SQVTM and CDR2 is ANQGSEA. The CDR3 runs to 19 residues. The CDR3 coding sequence is TGCAGCGCTGCTCACTACCGGCTAGCGGGGGGAGTCTGGACAGATACGCAGTATTTT. Translated, it gives CSAAHYRLAGGVWTDTQYF.

The chain couples TRBV19 to TRBJ2-3, with a possible D match to TRBD1 (5 bases). With 5 bases removed from V and 4 bases from J, the gap between germline ends came to 13 bases. Germline values: CDR1 LNHDA, CDR2 SQIVND (reference sequence). There are 14 residues in the CDR3. The CDR3 loop is CASSWGGRADTQYF. CDR3 bases: TGTGCCAGTAGTTGGGGCGGAAGGGCAGATACGCAGTATTTT. The whole variable domain, remainder taken from reference TRBV19 and TRBJ2-3, is DGGITQSPKYLFRKEGQNVTLSCEQNLNHDAMYWYRQDPGQGLRLIYYSQIVNDFQKGDIAEGYSVSREKKESFPLTVTSAQKNPTAFYLCASSWGGRADTQYFGPGTRLTVL.

This clonotype has at least ten counts. The CDR3 coding sequence is TGTGCCGGTTCCGGGGCCAGGGGGATTTTGACTGAAGCTTTCTTT. Translated, it gives CAGSGARGILTEAFF. The V call is TRBV6-2 or TRBV6-3, the J call TRBJ1-1; 7 bases agree with TRBD1. Germline CDR1 is MNHEY and CDR2 is SVGEGT. The CDR3 is made up of 15 amino acids. The V segment lost 11 bases and the J segment 5 bases; nucleotides outside the gene matches: 17.